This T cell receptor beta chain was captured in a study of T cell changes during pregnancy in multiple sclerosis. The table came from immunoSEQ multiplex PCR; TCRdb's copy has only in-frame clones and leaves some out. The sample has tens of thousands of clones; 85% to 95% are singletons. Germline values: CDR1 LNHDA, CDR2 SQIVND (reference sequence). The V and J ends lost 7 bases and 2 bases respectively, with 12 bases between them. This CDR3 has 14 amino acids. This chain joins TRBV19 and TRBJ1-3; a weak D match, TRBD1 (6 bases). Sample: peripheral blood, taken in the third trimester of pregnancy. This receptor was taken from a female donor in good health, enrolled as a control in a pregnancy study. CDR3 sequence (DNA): TGTGCCAGTACCCCCTACAGGGCTGGAAACACCATATATTTT. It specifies CASTPYRAGNTIYF.